This TCR beta chain appears in the sequencing data of a study of blood T cells in healthy people across ages. Study-wide points: Age showed a roughly linear inverse relationship with TCR beta diversity per million T cells.

A J-beta primer mix and a sample-barcoded 5' primer were used in a second PCR of roughly 7 to 12 cycles. Each cDNA was tagged by a template-switch adaptor containing 12 random nucleotides. TCRdb itself ran the 5' RACE reads through MiXCR, one entry per CDR3 protein. Here the sample spans 270,000 or so distinct CDR3 sequences, around 29% being singletons. CDR1 is SGDLS, CDR2 YYNGEE, per germline. There are 16 residues in the CDR3. The V end was cut by 4 bases, the J end by 5 bases, with 19 bases between. This clonotype was detected ten times or more. As yet, its antigen is unknown. This clonotype was sampled from a woman aged 70-85 years in good health. Sequencing was done on a sample of blood. The chain employs TRBV9 and TRBJ2-1; D perhaps matches TRBD2 (6 bases). The DNA for the CDR3 is TGTGCCAGCAGCCTCTTCGGGGCGGGACCTCACAATGAGCAGTTCTTC. It specifies CASSLFGAGPHNEQFF.